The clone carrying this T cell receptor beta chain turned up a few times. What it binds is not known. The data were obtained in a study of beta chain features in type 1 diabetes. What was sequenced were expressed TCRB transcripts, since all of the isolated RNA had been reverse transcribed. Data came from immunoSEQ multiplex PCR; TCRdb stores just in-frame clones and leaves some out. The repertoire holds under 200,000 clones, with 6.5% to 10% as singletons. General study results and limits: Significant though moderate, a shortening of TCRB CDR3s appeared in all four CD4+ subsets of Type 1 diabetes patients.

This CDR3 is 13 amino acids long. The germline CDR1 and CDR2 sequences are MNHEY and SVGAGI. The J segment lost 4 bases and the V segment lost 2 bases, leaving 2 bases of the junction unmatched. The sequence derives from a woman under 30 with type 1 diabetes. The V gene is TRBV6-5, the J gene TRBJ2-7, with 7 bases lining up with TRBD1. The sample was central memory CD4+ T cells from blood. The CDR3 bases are TGTGCCAGCAGTTACACGGGACAGTACGAGCAGTACTTC. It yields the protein CASSYTGQYEQYF.